The 31 T cell receptor beta chains below were found in one sample sequenced in a study of shared clonotypes between healthy human individuals. Method: immunoSEQ multiplex PCR; TCRdb's copy keeps in-frame clones and lacks some. This table holds approximately 640,000 clones, around 72% found once. Sequenced sample: memory CD4+ T cells sorted from blood. Subset given: CD45RA-negative fraction. All receptors come from a woman aged 25 to 45 in good health.

As concerns this clone: Other DNA sequences in this specimen translate into the identical CDR3. J is TRBJ1-5 and V is TRBV28; no clear D gene. The CDR3 totals 13 residues. The germline gives CDR1 MDHEN, CDR2 SYDVKM. V lost 5 bases and J 4 bases, leaving 9 bases between the germline ends. CDR3 loop: CASSRPPNQPQHF. In nucleotides, the CDR3 is TGTGCCAGCAGTCGCCCACCAAATCAGCCCCAGCATTTT.

This chain links TRBV6-1 with TRBJ2-7; the D gene could be TRBD1 or TRBD2 (5 bases each). Per germline, CDR1 MNHNS and CDR2 SASEGT. The length of the CDR3 is 14 residues. V was clipped by 5 bases and J by 3 bases, with 14 bases between them. CDR3 residues: CASSQLGTDYEQYF. The CDR3 DNA reads TGTGCCAGCAGTCAACTAGGGACGGACTACGAGCAGTACTTC.

This clone appeared a single time. V usage is TRBV19 and J usage is TRBJ2-1, with 7 bases that match TRBD2. The junction had 4 bases not matched to a gene; V was cut back by 3 bases and J by 5 bases. CDR3 length: 14 amino acids. From germline, CDR1 is LNHDA and CDR2 SQIVND (reference sequence). CDR3 in DNA: TGTGCCAGTAGTATTAGGCTAGCGGACAATGAGCAGTTCTTC. Translating gives CASSIRLADNEQFF.

The chain combines TRBV6-1 with TRBJ2-7; TRBD2 might be the D (5 bases). Germline V gene sequence: CDR1 MNHNS, CDR2 SASEGT. CDR3 length: 11 residues. V shed 4 bases and J shed 6 bases, with 7 bases lying between them. The CDR3 loop is CASSVEGEQYF. The DNA of the CDR3 is TGTGCCAGCAGTGTCGAGGGCGAGCAGTACTTC.

This clone occurred a few times. This CDR3 is CASSLGLGSDTSTDTQYF. The CDR3, as DNA: TGTGCCAGCAGCTTAGGCCTAGGTTCGGACACTAGCACAGATACGCAGTATTTT. J is TRBJ2-3 and V is TRBV13; a possible D gene is TRBD1 (5 bases). The CDR3 covers 18 residues. Germline assignment: CDR1 PRHDT and CDR2 FYEKMQ (reference sequence). Trimming pared 0 bases from V and 0 bases from J, leaving 16 bases between.

This chain joins TRBV7-6 and TRBJ2-1; 8 bases line up with TRBD2. The CDR3 contains 15 residues. The germline gives CDR1 SGHVS, CDR2 FNYEAQ. With V trimmed by 1 base and J by 6 bases, 5 bases remained unmatched. CDR3 nucleotide sequence: TGTGCCAGCAGCTTAGAGGGACTAGAGCCCAATGAGCAGTTCTTC. Amino acids: CASSLEGLEPNEQFF.

V gene TRBV27 combines with J gene TRBJ2-2; the D is unclear. This CDR3 region has 14 residues. Trimming shortened V by 2 bases and J by 5 bases, and 9 bases separated the two germline ends. Germline V CDR1 and CDR2: MNHEY, SMNVEV (reference sequence). CDR3 amino acids: CASSLELLTGELFF. CDR3 nucleotides: TGTGCCAGCAGTTTAGAACTTCTGACCGGGGAGCTGTTTTTT.

This chain joins TRBV7-9 and TRBJ1-4; 7 bases align to TRBD1. Trimming at V came to 7 bases and at J to 7 bases, leaving 6 bases not matched to a gene. Germline V gives CDR1 SEHNR, CDR2 FQNEAQ (reference sequence). The CDR3 runs to 13 residues. This CDR3 reads CASNSQGGEKLFF. For the CDR3, the DNA is TGTGCCAGCAACTCTCAGGGGGGTGAAAAACTGTTTTTT.

This clone was seen a handful of times. The chain uses TRBV6-1 and TRBJ2-7; D not resolved. With 7 bases removed from V and 2 bases from J, the gap between germline ends came to 12 bases. The CDR3 runs to 13 residues. Germline V gene lookup returns CDR1 MNHNS and CDR2 SASEGT. Here the CDR3 DNA reads TGTGCCAGCAAGAAAAACGAGGCCTACGAGCAGTACTTC. Its protein is CASKKNEAYEQYF.

In this sample, this clone turned up many times. The same CDR3 also results from other DNA sequences found in this sample. The gene calls are TRBV2 and TRBJ1-1; D is uncertain. This CDR3 has 13 amino acids. The V and J ends lost 4 bases and 2 bases respectively, with 8 bases between them. The germline gives CDR1 SNHLY, CDR2 FYNNEI. CDR3 amino acids: CASSVTGNTEAFF. CDR3 DNA: TGTGCCAGCAGTGTGACGGGTAACACTGAAGCTTTCTTT. Filled out from reference TRBV2 and TRBJ1-1, the complete variable domain reads EPEVTQTPSHQVTQMGQEVILRCVPISNHLYFYWYRQILGQKVEFLVSFYNNEISEKSEIFDDQFSVERPDGSNFTLKIRSTKLEDSAMYFCASSVTGNTEAFFGQGTRLTVV.

This chain links TRBV2 with TRBJ2-3; 7 bases match TRBD2. The CDR3 contains 14 residues. Looked up from germline, CDR1 is SNHLY and CDR2 is FYNNEI. The V gene end was trimmed by 8 bases and the J gene end by 0 bases; junction bases not matched to a gene: 5. The CDR3 bases are TGTGCCAGCGGGGCGGGAGCTAGCACAGATACGCAGTATTTT. This sequence encodes CASGAGASTDTQYF.

The genes are TRBV5-4 and TRBJ2-7; TRBD1 agrees at 9 bases. Germline trimming cut 4 bases from V and 4 bases from J; bases unmatched to any gene: 9. This CDR3 has 15 residues. Germline lookup yields CDR1 SGHNT and CDR2 YYREEE (reference sequence). CDR3 loop: CASSEGQGNQYEQYF. DNA of the CDR3: TGTGCCAGCAGCGAAGGACAGGGGAATCAATACGAGCAGTACTTC.

The genes are TRBV5-1 and TRBJ2-2, with 9 bases identical to TRBD1. Unmatched junction bases numbered 4, after V lost 0 bases and J lost 7 bases. Germline values: CDR1 SGHRS, CDR2 YFSETQ. The CDR3 consists of 15 residues. The CDR3 nucleotides read TGCGCCAGCAGCTTGGAGGGGACAGGGCTCGGGGAGCTGTTTTTT. This encodes CASSLEGTGLGELFF. Using reference TRBV5-1 and TRBJ2-2 for the parts outside the CDR3, the full variable domain is KAGVTQTPRYLIKTRGQQVTLSCSPISGHRSVSWYQQTPGQGLQFLFEYFSETQRNKGNFPGRFSGRQFSNSRSEMNVSTLELGDSALYLCASSLEGTGLGELFFGEGSRLTVL.

The chain uses TRBV27 and TRBJ2-7, with TRBD2 matching 14 bases. With V trimmed by 7 bases and J by 3 bases, 14 bases remained unmatched. The CDR3 covers 18 residues. Germline CDR1 MNHEY, CDR2 SMNVEV (reference sequence). The CDR3 region has the DNA TGTGCCAGCATAGTTGGGACTAGCGGGAGCTGTCGGAACTACGAGCAGTACTTC. Its protein product is CASIVGTSGSCRNYEQYF.

This sequence joins TRBV5-1 and TRBJ1-3; D unclear. The length of the CDR3 is 16 residues. Trimming cost V 0 bases and J 4 bases, with 14 bases left between them. Germline V CDR1 and CDR2: SGHRS, YFSETQ. This CDR3 is CASSLDPGSTGNTIYF. The CDR3 DNA reads TGCGCCAGCAGCTTGGACCCGGGGTCGACGGGAAACACCATATATTTT.

The rearrangement joins TRBV29-1 to TRBJ2-1; 8 bases line up with TRBD1. The CDR3 sequence is 14 residues long. Losses at the gene ends were 4 bases for V and 8 bases for J; bases not matched to a gene: 10. Germline lookup yields CDR1 SQVTM and CDR2 ANQGSEA. The CDR3 loop reads CSVGVTGVVHEQFF. The CDR3 DNA is TGCAGCGTTGGTGTGACAGGGGTCGTCCATGAGCAGTTCTTC.

The rearrangement uses TRBV7-3 and TRBJ2-5; D gene uncertain. Germline V lookup: CDR1 SGHTA, CDR2 FQGTGA. The CDR3 contains 15 residues. V lost 5 bases and J 2 bases, leaving 15 bases between the germline ends. The CDR3 nucleotides read TGTGCCAGCAGCCCCGGCATTACAATGCAAGAGACCCAGTACTTC. Translation gives CASSPGITMQETQYF.

This clone was seen repeatedly, ten times or more. The chain uses TRBV12-5 and TRBJ2-1; a weak D match, TRBD2 (5 bases). The germline V and J ends were trimmed by 6 bases and 2 bases, with 11 bases remaining between them. CDR3 length: 14 residues. CDR1 and CDR2 (germline): LGHNT, FRNRAP. The CDR3: CASGLSGAYNEQFF. CDR3 DNA: TGTGCTAGTGGACTCTCCGGGGCCTACAATGAGCAGTTCTTC.

The chain recombines TRBV7-9 with TRBJ1-4; D is ambiguous. V was trimmed by 1 base and J by 0 bases, leaving 6 bases between them. This CDR3 contains 15 residues. Germline CDR1 reads SEHNR; CDR2 reads FQNEAQ (reference sequence). The chain's CDR3 is CASSLDRATNEKLFF. CDR3 DNA sequence: TGTGCCAGCAGCTTAGATCGTGCAACTAATGAAAAACTGTTTTTT.

This chain links TRBV6-5 with TRBJ2-3; D not certain. CDR1 and CDR2 (germline): MNHEY, SVGAGI. CDR3 size: 15 residues. Trimming left V 6 bases short and J 2 bases short, with 15 bases between. The CDR3 reads CASSRVGRDTDTQYF. The CDR3 bases are TGTGCCAGCAGCCGGGTGGGAAGAGACACAGATACGCAGTATTTT.

This clone was counted at least ten times. The same CDR3 is also encoded by other DNA sequences in this sample. The chain couples TRBV19 to TRBJ2-3, with D possibly TRBD1 on 6 matching bases. Trimming stripped 3 bases from V and 6 bases from J, with 10 bases between. Germline CDR1 reads LNHDA; CDR2 reads SQIVND (reference sequence). This CDR3 contains 13 residues. The CDR3 coding sequence is TGTGCCAGTAGTATTCCCAGGGGTGATACGCAGTATTTT. Translating gives CASSIPRGDTQYF.

This clone came up a few times. The chain links TRBV7-9 to TRBJ1-1; D not certain. Germline V lookup: CDR1 SEHNR, CDR2 FQNEAQ (reference sequence). V dropped 6 bases and J dropped 1 base, with 21 bases sitting between them. The CDR3 runs 17 residues. CDR3 protein: CASSPDSSRLWNTEAFF. CDR3 nucleotide sequence: TGTGCCAGCAGTCCGGACTCCTCGCGTCTCTGGAACACTGAAGCTTTCTTT.

The V call is TRBV2, the J call TRBJ2-7; possible D gene TRBD2, 6 bases. Trimming removed 8 bases from V and 9 bases from J, with 17 bases in between. This CDR3 spans 12 amino acids. From germline, CDR1 is SNHLY and CDR2 FYNNEI. CDR3 in DNA: TGTGCCAGCGGTCAGGGATCGCGGGGGCAGTACTTC. It codes for CASGQGSRGQYF.

This chain joins TRBV30 and TRBJ1-1, with D uncertain. The CDR3 extends over 11 amino acids. Trimming took off 5 bases at V and 1 base at J, with 5 bases between the two ends. The germline V gene has CDR1 GTSNPN and CDR2 SVGIG (reference sequence). The CDR3 loop is CAWEENTEAFF. For the CDR3, the DNA is TGTGCCTGGGAGGAGAACACTGAAGCTTTCTTT.

The V call is TRBV28, the J call TRBJ2-1; 9 nucleotides agree with TRBD2. Germline assignment: CDR1 MDHEN and CDR2 SYDVKM. The CDR3 has 16 residues. With 7 bases clipped from V and 6 bases from J, the junction kept 13 bases outside the gene matches. In nucleotides, the CDR3 is TGTGCCAGCAAAGGTAGCGGGAGCCCTGAGCTCAATGAGCAGTTCTTC. Translation: CASKGSGSPELNEQFF. Together with reference TRBV28 and TRBJ2-1, the CDR3 gives the full variable domain: DVKVTQSSRYLVKRTGEKVFLECVQDMDHENMFWYRQDPGLGLRLIYFSYDVKMKEKGDIPEGYSVSREKKERFSLILESASTNQTSMYLCASKGSGSPELNEQFFGPGTRLTVL.

This chain connects TRBV14 to TRBJ2-7; 7 bases fit TRBD1. Germline V gene data show CDR1 as SGHDN and CDR2 as FVKESK. V lost 4 bases, J lost 9 bases, and 15 bases stayed unmatched. CDR3 length: 15 amino acids. The CDR3 DNA reads TGTGCCAGCAGCCGATTAGACAGGGCCCCTACGGGGCAGTACTTC. It encodes CASSRLDRAPTGQYF.

V gene TRBV5-6 combines with J gene TRBJ2-2, with no clear D. The CDR3 loop spans 12 amino acids. V was clipped by 2 bases and J by 3 bases, with 2 bases between them. The V gene's germline CDR1 is SGHDT and CDR2 YYEEEE. This CDR3 reads CASSFYTGELFF. In nucleotides, the CDR3 is TGTGCCAGCAGCTTTTACACCGGGGAGCTGTTTTTT.

This clone was counted a few times. The chain uses TRBV18 and TRBJ1-1, with no clear D. V dropped 8 bases and J dropped 2 bases, with 9 bases sitting between them. CDR3 length equals 12 residues. Germline V gives CDR1 KGHSH, CDR2 LQKENI. The CDR3 DNA reads TGTGCCAGCCTCGCCCGCAACACTGAAGCTTTCTTT. Translated, it gives CASLARNTEAFF.

V usage is TRBV6-1 and J usage is TRBJ2-7, with 9 bases identical to TRBD1. The germline V gene has CDR1 MNHNS and CDR2 SASEGT. The CDR3 is 14 amino acids. After removal of 7 bases from V and 4 bases from J, the junction contained 8 bases not matched to a gene. As DNA, the CDR3 is TGTGCCAGCACGGGGCGACAGGGGGGGTACGAGCAGTACTTC. Amino acid sequence: CASTGRQGGYEQYF.

This chain connects TRBV7-8 to TRBJ2-7; the D gene could be TRBD1 or TRBD2 (6 bases each). The CDR3 is 15 residues long. Germline values: CDR1 SGHVS, CDR2 FQNEAQ. V lost 1 base and J lost 6, with 16 bases in between. The CDR3 reads CASSLEWGAPPEQYF. In DNA form, the CDR3 reads TGTGCCAGCAGCTTAGAATGGGGGGCGCCCCCCGAGCAGTACTTC. The full variable domain, rest sourced from reference TRBV7-8 and TRBJ2-7, is GAGVSQSPRYKVAKRGQDVALRCDPISGHVSLFWYQQALGQGPEFLTYFQNEAQLDKSGLPSDRFFAERPEGSVSTLKIQRTQQEDSAVYLCASSLEWGAPPEQYFGPGTRLTVT.

J is TRBJ1-2 and V is TRBV18, with 10 bases identical to TRBD1. The J segment lost 4 bases and the V segment lost 5 bases, leaving 1 base of the junction unmatched. This CDR3 contains 13 residues. Germline V lookup: CDR1 KGHSH, CDR2 LQKENI. The CDR3 sequence is CASSRQGAYGYTF. The CDR3 nucleotides are TGTGCCAGCTCAAGACAGGGGGCCTATGGCTACACCTTC.